This T cell receptor beta chain was recovered during a study of shared clonotypes between healthy human individuals. The J segment lost 2 bases and the V segment lost 1 base, leaving 5 bases of the junction unmatched. The length of the CDR3 is 17 residues. CDR1 SNHLY and CDR2 FYNNEI come from the germline V gene. TCRdb's table, derived via immunoSEQ multiplex PCR, lists solely in-frame clones and lacks some. This repertoire shows some 660,000 clones, around three quarters found once; its top ten account for around 1.8%. This clone was picked up a small number of times. The target antigen is unknown. The study, taken as a whole, reports: Few donors limited the genetic and exposure-history diversity represented.

The CD4+ fraction was divided into a CD45RA+ naive subset and a CD45RA-negative memory subset. Sequenced sample: memory CD4+ T cells sorted from blood. The subset here: CD45RA-negative fraction. This clonotype was obtained from a woman aged 30 to 39 in good health. V gene TRBV2 combines with J gene TRBJ2-5; 12 nucleotides align to TRBD2. The CDR3 loop reads CASSEGLLAGGQETQYF. The CDR3 DNA follows: TGTGCCAGCAGTGAAGGTTTGCTAGCGGGAGGGCAAGAGACCCAGTACTTC.